Below are 20 T cell receptor beta chains sequenced from a single sample in a study of PD-1 blockade in mismatch repair-deficient tumors (dated by TCRdb to the late 2010s). The library was obtained by the immunoSEQ multiplex PCR assay. The clones in this table, taken by TCRdb from immuneACCESS, are in-frame only. Not every clone is retained; where verified, under half of the shortfall comes from an unresolved V gene, and the cause of the rest is unknown. For this sample there are approximately 50,000 clones; 78% appear just once. Around 3.2% of the sample is taken by the ten largest. The source was peripheral blood, collected 4 weeks after starting pembrolizumab. These receptor sequences come from an adult with mismatch repair-deficient cancer.

The chain is built from TRBV6-1 and TRBJ1-5; no clear D. The CDR3 sequence is 13 residues long. Between the trimmed V and J ends, which lost 8 bases and 5 bases, there was a span of 13 bases. Germline V gene lookup returns CDR1 MNHNS and CDR2 SASEGT. CDR3 in amino acids: CASSTTGDQPQHF. Written as DNA, the CDR3 is TGTGCCAGCTCTACCACCGGGGATCAGCCCCAGCATTTT.

This chain links TRBV7-2 with TRBJ2-4; D is possibly TRBD1 (7 bases). CDR3 length: 14 residues. Trimming shortened V by 3 bases and J by 8 bases, and 14 bases separated the two germline ends. CDR1 SGHTA and CDR2 FQGNSA come from the germline V gene. The CDR3 protein is CASSFRTGGDIQYF. The CDR3 DNA sequence: TGTGCCAGCAGCTTTCGGACAGGCGGGGACATTCAGTACTTC.

This chain uses TRBV5-1 with TRBJ2-1; 8 bases are shared with TRBD1. The germline CDR1 and CDR2 sequences are SGHRS and YFSETQ. The V segment lost 4 bases and the J segment 5 bases; nucleotides outside the gene matches: 11. The CDR3 contains 16 residues. The CDR3 bases are TGCGCCAGCAGCATCTCTCCCGGGACAGGTGACAATGAGCAGTTCTTC. This translates into CASSISPGTGDNEQFF.

This clone has just one count. This chain connects TRBV11-3 to TRBJ2-2; D ambiguous. Germline V gene sequence: CDR1 SGHNT, CDR2 YENEEA. V dropped 0 bases and J dropped 0 bases, with 11 bases sitting between them. This CDR3 has 17 residues. CDR3 amino acids: CASSLDPWAANTGELFF. For the CDR3, the DNA is TGTGCCAGCAGCTTAGATCCGTGGGCAGCGAACACCGGGGAGCTGTTTTTT.

This chain joins TRBV5-4 and TRBJ2-5, with TRBD1 identical over 10 bases. The CDR3 is 16 amino acids. Looked up from germline, CDR1 is SGHNT and CDR2 is YYREEE (reference sequence). V lost 2 bases and J lost 5; bases outside the gene matches: 9. This CDR3 is CASSFNPTGGGETQYF. DNA of the CDR3: TGTGCCAGCAGCTTCAACCCGACAGGGGGCGGCGAGACCCAGTACTTC.

The chain has TRBV10-3 and TRBJ1-1; tentative D call: TRBD1 (5 bases). This CDR3 is built from 14 residues. Germline CDR1 ENHRY, CDR2 SYGVKD. The V end lost 4 bases, the J end lost 1 base, and 10 bases lay between the germline ends. Here the CDR3 DNA reads TGTGCCATCAGTGGCCGAGGGGAGAACACTGAAGCTTTCTTT. It yields the protein CAISGRGENTEAFF.

The genes are TRBV30 and TRBJ1-1, with a tentative D call TRBD1 (6 bases). CDR1 is GTSNPN and CDR2 is SVGIG in the germline V gene (reference sequence). The CDR3 covers 13 residues. V was pared by 4 bases and J by 1 base, with 10 bases between. Here the CDR3 reads CAWTQGGNTEAFF. The CDR3 nucleotides are TGTGCCTGGACTCAAGGGGGGAACACTGAAGCTTTCTTT.

The gene calls are TRBV5-5 and TRBJ1-1; maybe TRBD1 (5 bases). The germline V and J ends were trimmed by 4 bases and 4 bases, with 17 bases remaining between them. CDR1 is SGHKS, CDR2 YYEKEE, per germline (reference sequence). This CDR3 is built from 15 residues. CDR3 amino acids: CASSAGADSPTEAFF. The CDR3 DNA sequence: TGTGCCAGCAGCGCGGGAGCCGACAGCCCCACTGAAGCTTTCTTT.

This rearrangement joins TRBV4-3 to TRBJ2-1; D ambiguous. V lost 1 base, J lost 4 bases, and 5 bases lay in between. There are 13 residues in the CDR3. The V gene's germline CDR1 is LGHNA and CDR2 YSLEER. CDR3 protein: CASSQATYNEQFF. The CDR3 nucleotides read TGCGCCAGCAGCCAAGCCACTTACAATGAGCAGTTCTTC.

V is TRBV11-3 and J is TRBJ2-1; 10 bases are a match to TRBD2. The ends lost 4 bases at V and 0 bases at J; junction bases unmatched: 0. This CDR3 is built from 15 residues. CDR1 is SGHNT and CDR2 is YENEEA in the germline V gene. The CDR3, as DNA: TGTGCCAGCAGCTCTAGCGGGAGCTCCTACAATGAGCAGTTCTTC. Its translation is CASSSSGSSYNEQFF. Full variable domain (outside the CDR3, taken from reference TRBV11-3 and TRBJ2-1): EAGVVQSPRYKIIEKKQPVAFWCNPISGHNTLYWYLQNLGQGPELLIRYENEEAVDDSQLPKDRFSAERLKGVDSTLKIQPAELGDSAVYLCASSSSGSSYNEQFFGPGTRLTVL.

This chain connects TRBV6-1 to TRBJ1-1; 9 bases agree with TRBD1. CDR3 size: 14 residues. The V gene end was trimmed by 4 bases and the J gene end by 5 bases; junction bases not matched to a gene: 5. CDR1 and CDR2 from the germline V gene are MNHNS and SASEGT. The CDR3 DNA sequence: TGTGCCAGCAGTGGAACAGGGGGCCCGACTGAAGCTTTCTTT. It codes for CASSGTGGPTEAFF.

The rearrangement links TRBV10-2 to TRBJ2-7, with TRBD2 matching 7 bases. V shed 7 bases and J 2 bases; nucleotides not matched to a gene: 5. Germline V gene sequence: CDR1 WSHSY, CDR2 SAAADI. This CDR3 comprises 13 residues. CDR3 DNA sequence: TGCGCCAGCATGCCGGGGGGACCCTACGAGCAGTACTTC. The encoded protein is CASMPGGPYEQYF.

V and J are TRBV5-6 and TRBJ2-2; D assignment may be TRBD1 or TRBD2 (6 bases each). V was pared by 1 base and J by 3 bases, with 16 bases between. The CDR3 contains 17 residues. From germline, CDR1 is SGHDT and CDR2 YYEEEE. The CDR3 bases are TGTGCCAGCAGCTTGTATGGGGGGCAAGTTTACACCGGGGAGCTGTTTTTT. This sequence encodes CASSLYGGQVYTGELFF.

This rearrangement joins TRBV5-1 to TRBJ2-1, with 9 bases lining up with TRBD1. The germline gives CDR1 SGHRS, CDR2 YFSETQ. Unmatched junction bases numbered 3, after V lost 4 bases and J lost 1 base. The CDR3 extends over 15 amino acids. The CDR3 coding sequence is TGCGCCAGCAGCGCCGGACAGGGGTCCTACAATGAGCAGTTCTTC. This translates into CASSAGQGSYNEQFF.

The genes are TRBV5-6 and TRBJ2-1; 10 bases agree with TRBD2. Germline-derived CDR1 and CDR2 are SGHDT and YYEEEE. The CDR3 is 17 amino acids. V shed 3 bases, J shed 6 bases, and the junction held 12 bases outside the gene matches. The CDR3 sequence is CASSSHGLAERRNEQFF. In DNA, the CDR3 is TGTGCCAGCAGCTCCCACGGACTAGCGGAACGACGCAATGAGCAGTTCTTC.

The gene calls are TRBV11-2 and TRBJ2-3; TRBD1 matches at 8 bases. Germline lookup yields CDR1 SGHAT and CDR2 FQNNGV. Germline trimming cut 6 bases from V and 1 base from J; bases unmatched to any gene: 0. The CDR3 runs to 13 residues. The chain's CDR3 is CASRTGGTDTQYF. CDR3 DNA: TGTGCCAGCAGGACAGGGGGCACAGATACGCAGTATTTT.

The V gene is TRBV15, the J gene TRBJ2-1; 16 bases line up with TRBD2. Trimming cost V 5 bases and J 15 bases; bases outside gene matches: 13. The CDR3 runs to 16 residues. CDR1 and CDR2 from the germline V gene are LNHNV and YYDKDF (reference sequence). The CDR3 sequence: CATSVTPGLAGGDGFF. CDR3 coding DNA: TGTGCCACCAGCGTAACACCGGGACTAGCGGGAGGGGATGGGTTCTTC.

This sequence joins TRBV19 and TRBJ2-7; 9 bases map to TRBD2. Germline trimming cut 0 bases from V and 3 bases from J; bases unmatched to any gene: 12. This CDR3 contains 18 residues. Germline lookup yields CDR1 LNHDA and CDR2 SQIVND (reference sequence). The CDR3 sequence: CASSIEREGHQDCYEQYF. The CDR3 DNA reads as TGTGCCAGTAGTATAGAGCGGGAGGGTCATCAGGATTGCTACGAGCAGTACTTC.

The V and J genes are TRBV7-2 and TRBJ2-1, with D perhaps given as TRBD1 or TRBD2 (6 bases each). The CDR3 length is 16 residues. CDR1 SGHTA and CDR2 FQGNSA come from the germline V gene. Trimming stripped 5 bases from V and 4 bases from J, with 18 bases between. CDR3 sequence reads: CASSLGQLGGYNEQFF. The CDR3 DNA follows: TGTGCCAGCAGCCTTGGACAGCTTGGGGGGTACAATGAGCAGTTCTTC. The complete variable domain, with remaining parts taken from reference TRBV7-2 and TRBJ2-1, reads GAGVSQSPSNKVTEKGKDVELRCDPISGHTALYWYRQSLGQGLEFLIYFQGNSAPDKSGLPSDRFSAERTGGSVSTLTIQRTQQEDSAVYLCASSLGQLGGYNEQFFGPGTRLTVL.

The chain employs TRBV11-2 and TRBJ2-3; weak D call: TRBD2 (5 bases). This CDR3 region has 15 residues. Germline CDR1 SGHAT, CDR2 FQNNGV. Trimming removed 1 base at V and 2 bases at J, with 10 bases between. This CDR3 is CASSLGDYITDTQYF. In DNA form, the CDR3 reads TGTGCCAGCAGCTTAGGTGACTATATCACAGATACGCAGTATTTT.